These 10 T cell receptor beta chains were all obtained from the same sample, sequenced in a study of blood T cell repertoires in COVID-19. Produced via immunoSEQ multiplex PCR; TCRdb's table is partial and in-frame only. The sample has 60,000 to 85,000 clones, about nine tenths seen once. The specimen sequenced was peripheral blood. Every receptor here comes from a woman older than 75 with active or convalescent COVID-19.

The chain recombines TRBV7-2 with TRBJ2-5; a possible D gene is TRBD2 (6 bases). This CDR3 spans 15 amino acids. The V end was cut by 0 bases, the J end by 5 bases, with 13 bases between. Germline loops: CDR1 SGHTA, CDR2 FQGNSA. CDR3 protein: CASSLAAAGFETQYF. CDR3 sequence (DNA): TGTGCCAGCAGCTTAGCGGCGGCGGGGTTTGAGACCCAGTACTTC. Combining the CDR3 with reference TRBV7-2 and TRBJ2-5 gives the whole variable domain GAGVSQSPSNKVTEKGKDVELRCDPISGHTALYWYRQSLGQGLEFLIYFQGNSAPDKSGLPSDRFSAERTGGSVSTLTIQRTQQEDSAVYLCASSLAAAGFETQYFGPGTRLLVL.

The rearrangement uses TRBV12-3 or TRBV12-4 and TRBJ2-2; no firm D call. The CDR3 is made up of 12 amino acids. The V gene lost 5 bases and the J gene lost 4 bases, with 5 bases spanning the gap. The CDR3 sequence is CASSHSTGELFF. The CDR3 DNA reads TGTGCCAGCAGTCACAGCACCGGGGAGCTGTTTTTT.

J is TRBJ1-6 and V is TRBV27, with TRBD1 as a possible D gene (5 bases). The CDR3 covers 12 residues. Trimming cost V 5 bases and J 12 bases, with 11 bases left between them. From germline, CDR1 is MNHEY and CDR2 SMNVEV (reference sequence). CDR3 protein: CASSPLDKPLHF. The CDR3 nucleotides are TGTGCCAGCAGTCCCCTGGACAAACCCCTCCACTTT.

The chain joins TRBV7-2 to TRBJ2-7, with D maybe TRBD2 (5 bases). CDR1 is SGHTA and CDR2 is FQGNSA in the germline V gene. Trimming stripped 3 bases from V and 7 bases from J, with 13 bases between. The CDR3 consists of 13 residues. For the CDR3, the DNA is TGTGCCAGCAGCTTTTTGGAGACGGGGGAGCAGTACTTC. This sequence encodes CASSFLETGEQYF.

V usage is TRBV19 and J usage is TRBJ1-1, with TRBD1 as a possible D gene (5 bases). Germline V gene lookup returns CDR1 LNHDA and CDR2 SQIVND (reference sequence). The CDR3 loop spans 13 amino acids. The V gene lost 3 bases and the J gene lost 4 bases, with 9 bases spanning the gap. DNA for the CDR3: TGTGCCAGTAGTATGCAGACAGTCACTGAAGCTTTCTTT. Protein sequence: CASSMQTVTEAFF.

The chain links TRBV7-9 to TRBJ1-6; 9 bases match TRBD1. This CDR3 has 16 residues. V lost 5 bases to trimming and J lost 10 bases; unmatched junction nucleotides: 12. The germline CDR1 and CDR2 sequences are SEHNR and FQNEAQ (reference sequence). CDR3 residues: CASSVTAGTGTSPLHF. DNA of the CDR3: TGTGCCAGCAGCGTAACCGCCGGGACAGGGACGTCACCCCTCCACTTT.

The CDR3 DNA is TGCAGTGCTACCCGAGCTTTCTTT. It encodes CSATRAFF. The rearrangement links TRBV20-1 to TRBJ1-1; no clear D. The ends were cut back, 4 bases at V and 10 bases at J, with 4 bases in the middle. The CDR3 sequence is 8 residues long. In germline, CDR1 is DFQATT, CDR2 SNEGSKA (reference sequence).

The chain joins TRBV27 to TRBJ2-2, with TRBD1 identical over 10 bases. Unmatched junction bases numbered 7, after V lost 6 bases and J lost 6 bases. This CDR3 spans 15 amino acids. Germline V gene data show CDR1 as MNHEY and CDR2 as SMNVEV (reference sequence). CDR3 bases: TGTGCCAGCAGACCCGGGACAGGGGCCCCCGGGGAGCTGTTTTTT. It translates to CASRPGTGAPGELFF.

The chain employs TRBV30 and TRBJ1-2; a weak D match, TRBD1 (6 bases). Germline V gives CDR1 GTSNPN, CDR2 SVGIG (reference sequence). The CDR3 loop spans 13 amino acids. Trimming stripped 0 bases from V and 8 bases from J, with 13 bases between. The CDR3 region has the DNA TGTGCCTGGAGTGTACAGGGTCCAGTGGGCTACACCTTC. Its translation is CAWSVQGPVGYTF.

The chain employs TRBV7-9 and TRBJ2-7, with 7 bases aligning to TRBD2. V lost 0 bases, J lost 2 bases, and 7 bases stayed unmatched. CDR1 and CDR2 from the germline V gene are SEHNR and FQNEAQ (reference sequence). This CDR3 is built from 16 residues. The CDR3 region is CASSLAPGGNTYEQYF. The CDR3 bases are TGTGCCAGCAGCTTAGCCCCCGGGGGGAACACCTACGAGCAGTACTTC.